One sample yielded the 27 T cell receptor beta chains listed below, sequenced in a study of blood T cells in healthy people across ages. It was with a sample-barcoded 5' primer and a J-beta primer mix that a second PCR of roughly 7 to 12 cycles was run. MiXCR was run by TCRdb on the 5' RACE reads, yielding one entry per CDR3 protein. The table shows about 760,000 distinct CDR3 sequences, with 56% occurring only once. Sequenced material: blood. The receptors here all came from a man in his forties in good health.

This clonotype has only a few counts. J is TRBJ2-4 and V is TRBV2; 7 nucleotides agree with TRBD1. TRBJ2-7 matches the DNA end more closely, so the J call is doubtful. This CDR3 spans 17 amino acids. Germline V gene sequence: CDR1 SNHLY, CDR2 FYNNEI. DNA of the CDR3: TGTGCCAGCAATCCAAATACCTTCACAGGGGTCACCTACGAGCAGTACTTC. Its protein product is CASNPNTFTGVTYEQYF.

The chain combines TRBV5-1 with TRBJ2-1; D might be TRBD1 (6 bases). The CDR3 loop spans 13 amino acids. CDR1 and CDR2 from the germline V gene are SGHRS and YFSETQ. V was cut by 3 bases and J by 6 bases, with 10 bases left in between. The CDR3 loop is CASSSDSANEQFF. CDR3 in DNA: TGCGCCAGCAGCTCGGACAGCGCCAATGAGCAGTTCTTC.

This chain uses TRBV7-6 with TRBJ2-7; 7 bases agree with TRBD1. From germline, CDR1 is SGHVS and CDR2 FNYEAQ. J gave up 5 bases and V 1 base, and 11 bases lay outside the gene matches. This CDR3 comprises 16 residues. This CDR3 reads CASSLERDREENEQYF. The DNA for the CDR3 is TGTGCCAGCAGCTTAGAACGGGACAGAGAGGAAAACGAGCAGTACTTC. Using reference TRBV7-6 and TRBJ2-7 for the parts outside the CDR3, the full variable domain is GAGVSQSPRYKVTKRGQDVALRCDPISGHVSLYWYRQALGQGPEFLTYFNYEAQQDKSGLPNDRFSAERPEGSISTLTIQRTEQRDSAMYRCASSLERDREENEQYFGPGTRLTVT.

The V gene is TRBV10-3, the J gene TRBJ2-3; D is possibly TRBD2 (5 bases). Per germline, CDR1 ENHRY and CDR2 SYGVKD. This CDR3 region has 14 residues. V dropped 4 bases and J dropped 0 bases, with 8 bases sitting between them. The CDR3 bases are TGTGCCATCAGTGTTCGGACTAGCACAGATACGCAGTATTTT. The encoded protein is CAISVRTSTDTQYF.

In its sample, this clonotype was seen a few times. The CDR3 reads CASTRGGPYEQYF. CDR3 nucleotide sequence: TGTGCCAGCACACGGGGGGGCCCATACGAGCAGTACTTC. The V gene is TRBV12-3 or TRBV12-4, the J gene TRBJ2-7, with 8 bases fitting TRBD2. The length of the CDR3 is 13 residues. V trimming: 7 bases; J trimming: 4 bases; junction bases outside the gene matches: 6.

V is TRBV7-9 and J is TRBJ1-1; D uncertain. This CDR3 region has 14 residues. Trimming removed 3 bases at V and 6 bases at J, with 14 bases between. Per germline, CDR1 SEHNR and CDR2 FQNEAQ (reference sequence). The CDR3, as DNA: TGTGCCAGCAGCTTGGGATCCTCGACCCCTGAAGCTTTCTTT. The encoded protein is CASSLGSSTPEAFF.

The V and J genes are TRBV2 and TRBJ2-5, with TRBD1 as a possible D gene (6 bases). This CDR3 has 14 residues. Germline V gene lookup returns CDR1 SNHLY and CDR2 FYNNEI. Written as DNA, the CDR3 is TGTGCAAGTAGGCAGGGGACGTACCAAGAGACCCAGTACTTC. It codes for CASRQGTYQETQYF.

In its sample, this clonotype was seen many times. A much more abundant neighbour one base away suggests this may be a read error. The chain has TRBV7-9 and TRBJ2-7, with unresolved D. Germline CDR1 and CDR2: SEHNR and FQNEAQ (reference sequence). Trimming cost V 5 bases and J 3 bases, with 11 bases left between them. The CDR3 consists of 13 residues. The CDR3 reads CASSVPGGYEQYF. The CDR3 nucleotides are TGTGCCAGCAGCGTACCCGGTGGCTACGAGCAGTACTTC.

The chain is built from TRBV7-9 and TRBJ1-1; D is unclear. Germline loops: CDR1 SEHNR, CDR2 FQNEAQ (reference sequence). Trimming pared 2 bases from V and 3 bases from J, leaving 4 bases between. The CDR3 is 12 amino acids. CDR3: CASSLFDTEAFF. The CDR3 region has the DNA TGTGCCAGCAGCTTATTTGACACTGAAGCTTTCTTT.

CDR3 DNA: TGTGCCAGCAGCTCGGGACTAGCCGGCGAGCAGTACTTC. Protein product: CASSSGLAGEQYF. The chain uses TRBV7-3 and TRBJ2-7; TRBD2 agrees at 9 bases. Germline-derived CDR1 and CDR2 are SGHTA and FQGTGA. The CDR3 consists of 13 residues. V gave up 4 bases and J gave up 6 bases; unmatched junction bases: 4.

V usage is TRBV5-1 and J usage is TRBJ2-5; D is possibly TRBD1 or TRBD2 (5 bases each). Per the germline V gene, CDR1 is SGHRS and CDR2 is YFSETQ. CDR3 size: 17 residues. V lost 4 bases and J lost 2, with 21 bases in between. The CDR3 DNA reads TGCGCCAGCAGCCAAAAGGGTGGGGGACGAGTTCAAGAGACCCAGTACTTC. It codes for CASSQKGGGRVQETQYF.

This chain joins TRBV2 and TRBJ2-3; a possible D gene is TRBD2 (5 bases). CDR1 and CDR2 (germline): SNHLY, FYNNEI. CDR3 length: 14 amino acids. V shed 5 bases and J shed 4 bases, with 13 bases lying between them. CDR3 coding DNA: TGTGCCAGCAGTTTATCGGGGTTTGCAGATACGCAGTATTTT. Amino acids: CASSLSGFADTQYF.

The chain joins TRBV6-1 to TRBJ1-5; D is perhaps TRBD1 (6 bases). The CDR3 consists of 14 residues. Germline V gene lookup returns CDR1 MNHNS and CDR2 SASEGT. V was clipped by 5 bases and J by 4 bases, with 12 bases between them. The CDR3 is CASSPYRENQPQHF. CDR3 bases: TGTGCCAGCAGTCCCTACAGGGAAAATCAGCCCCAGCATTTT.

This chain connects TRBV2 to TRBJ2-7; 7 bases are shared with TRBD1. With V trimmed by 5 bases and J by 6 bases, 13 bases remained unmatched. This CDR3 region has 15 residues. Germline lookup yields CDR1 SNHLY and CDR2 FYNNEI. This CDR3 is CASSIDRVGISEQYF. CDR3 in DNA: TGTGCCAGCAGTATAGACAGGGTCGGTATCAGCGAGCAGTACTTC.

V usage is TRBV3-1 and J usage is TRBJ2-3; 7 nucleotides match TRBD2. V dropped 1 base and J dropped 0; count of bases not matched to a gene: 10. The V gene's germline CDR1 is LGHDT and CDR2 YNNKEL (reference sequence). This CDR3 region has 18 residues. This CDR3 reads CASSQGRLADTSTDTQYF. For the CDR3, the DNA is TGTGCCAGCAGCCAAGGTCGACTAGCTGATACTAGCACAGATACGCAGTATTTT.

The table lists this clonotype with a few counts. The chain uses TRBV12-3 or TRBV12-4 and TRBJ2-3; 12 nucleotides match TRBD2. V was clipped by 6 bases and J by 5 bases; unmatched bases: 6. This CDR3 contains 15 residues. CDR3 loop: CASSGLAGLKDTQYF. The DNA of the CDR3 is TGTGCCAGCAGCGGACTAGCGGGACTGAAAGATACGCAGTATTTT.

This clonotype was seen more than once but under ten times. The chain uses TRBV25-1 and TRBJ1-5; D is ambiguous. The CDR3 has 14 residues. From germline, CDR1 is MGHDK and CDR2 SYGVNS. Trimming shortened V by 3 bases and J by 3 bases, and 9 bases separated the two germline ends. The CDR3 region has the DNA TGTGCCAGCAGTGACCAGCAGCTCAATCAGCCCCAGCATTTT. Its translation is CASSDQQLNQPQHF.

J is TRBJ2-1 and V is TRBV4-2; a weak D match, TRBD2 (6 bases). Trimming removed 4 bases at V and 3 bases at J, with 16 bases between. CDR3 length: 16 amino acids. Germline lookup yields CDR1 LGHNA and CDR2 YNFKEQ. In nucleotides, the CDR3 is TGTGCCAGCAGCCTTAGCGGAAACCGAGGCTACAATGAGCAGTTCTTC. Amino acid sequence: CASSLSGNRGYNEQFF.

This clonotype has only a few counts. The rearrangement joins TRBV4-2 to TRBJ1-5, with unresolved D. In germline, CDR1 is LGHNA, CDR2 YNFKEQ. V lost 5 bases and J 3 bases, leaving 5 bases between the germline ends. The CDR3 sequence is 12 residues long. The DNA for the CDR3 is TGTGCCAGCAGCTCCACCAATCAGCCCCAGCATTTT. Translation: CASSSTNQPQHF.

The chain links TRBV6-4 to TRBJ2-1; 10 nucleotides agree with TRBD2. V was pared by 3 bases and J by 6 bases, with 14 bases of the junction left unmatched. Germline V gene sequence: CDR1 MRHNA, CDR2 SNTAGT. This CDR3 region has 18 residues. CDR3 region: CASSETTSGEAPINEQFF. In nucleotides, the CDR3 is TGTGCCAGCAGTGAAACAACTAGCGGGGAGGCCCCAATCAATGAGCAGTTCTTC.

The rearrangement links TRBV10-3 to TRBJ2-5; D uncertain. V lost 3 bases and J 4 bases, leaving 12 bases between the germline ends. This CDR3 region has 14 residues. Per germline, CDR1 ENHRY and CDR2 SYGVKD. The CDR3 nucleotides are TGTGCCATCAGTGACCGTGGGCGAGGAGAGACCCAGTACTTC. It is translated as CAISDRGRGETQYF.

The chain joins TRBV24-1 to TRBJ2-1, with D hard to call. The germline V and J ends were trimmed by 9 bases and 6 bases, with 8 bases remaining between them. The CDR3 length is 11 residues. From germline, CDR1 is KGHDR and CDR2 SFDVKD. CDR3 DNA sequence: TGTGCCACCTGGTTCGCCAATGAGCAGTTCTTC. It codes for CATWFANEQFF.

V gene TRBV7-3 combines with J gene TRBJ2-1, with 13 nucleotides matching TRBD2. J was trimmed by 5 bases and V by 5 bases; bases with no gene match: 3. CDR3 length: 15 amino acids. Germline-derived CDR1 and CDR2 are SGHTA and FQGTGA. CDR3 sequence reads: CASSTLAGGHNEQFF. In nucleotides, the CDR3 is TGTGCCAGCAGCACACTAGCGGGGGGGCACAATGAGCAGTTCTTC. The full variable domain, its missing parts supplied by reference TRBV7-3 and TRBJ2-1, is GAGVSQTPSNKVTEKGKYVELRCDPISGHTALYWYRQSLGQGPEFLIYFQGTGAADDSGLPNDRFFAVRPEGSVSTLKIQRTERGDSAVYLCASSTLAGGHNEQFFGPGTRLTVL.

The rearrangement links TRBV5-6 to TRBJ1-2; D uncertain. This CDR3 is built from 14 residues. The germline V gene encodes CDR1 SGHDT and CDR2 YYEEEE. Trimming stripped 2 bases from V and 9 bases from J, with 17 bases between. CDR3 sequence reads: CASSFAGIAGRYTF. CDR3 nucleotide sequence: TGTGCCAGCAGCTTTGCTGGGATCGCGGGTCGCTACACCTTC.

The chain uses TRBV7-8 and TRBJ2-5; the D gene is possibly TRBD1 (6 bases). The DNA matches TRBJ2-7 better at its end, which makes the J call doubtful. From germline, CDR1 is SGHVS and CDR2 FQNEAQ. The CDR3 runs to 14 residues. CDR3: CASSLLRRGHEQYF. The CDR3 DNA reads as TGTGCCAGCAGCTTACTGCGCAGGGGTCACGAGCAGTACTTC.

This clonotype appeared a few times. V gene TRBV3-1 combines with J gene TRBJ1-2, with D unclear. V was pared by 1 base and J by 1 base, with 10 bases between. The CDR3 sequence is 15 residues long. Germline CDR1 is LGHDT and CDR2 is YNNKEL (reference sequence). CDR3 sequence reads: CASSQANSLNYGYTF. CDR3 in DNA: TGTGCCAGCAGCCAAGCCAACAGCCTTAACTATGGCTACACCTTC.

This clonotype was observed a few times. CDR3 DNA: TGTGCCAGCAGACACTCTTTTGACGGTGGCTATGGCTACACCTTC. Amino acid sequence: CASRHSFDGGYGYTF. The V gene is TRBV3-1, the J gene TRBJ1-2; no clear D gene. V was trimmed by 6 bases and J by 4 bases, leaving 18 bases between them. The length of the CDR3 is 15 residues. The germline CDR1 and CDR2 sequences are LGHDT and YNNKEL (reference sequence).